This T cell receptor beta chain was sequenced in a study of blood T cell repertoires in COVID-19. Study-wide context: Samples came from the United States, Italy and Spain, spanning acute and convalescent COVID-19. T cells, B-cell-depleted T cells, or PBMCs supplied cDNA or gDNA.

The CDR3 covers 15 residues. CDR1 is LNHDA and CDR2 is SQIVND in the germline V gene (reference sequence). V was trimmed by 3 bases and J by 4 bases, leaving 15 bases between them. Per the study methods: Estimation of nucleated cell counts was performed using reference gene primer amplification. Clones were sequenced by immunoSEQ multiplex PCR, and TCRdb holds only the in-frame ones, with some missing. V, J and clone size are taken as reported in that table, and D and trimming were inferred from the DNA itself. The repertoire holds about 200,000 clones, approximately 88% seen once, with more than 5.5% in the top ten.

The sequenced material came from peripheral blood. The V gene is TRBV19, the J gene TRBJ1-2; D is undetermined. The source is a man in his fifties or sixties who had recovered from COVID-19. The DNA for the CDR3 is TGTGCCAGTAGTATTACGGGAGGGCCCGGCTATGGCTACACCTTC. Protein product: CASSITGGPGYGYTF.